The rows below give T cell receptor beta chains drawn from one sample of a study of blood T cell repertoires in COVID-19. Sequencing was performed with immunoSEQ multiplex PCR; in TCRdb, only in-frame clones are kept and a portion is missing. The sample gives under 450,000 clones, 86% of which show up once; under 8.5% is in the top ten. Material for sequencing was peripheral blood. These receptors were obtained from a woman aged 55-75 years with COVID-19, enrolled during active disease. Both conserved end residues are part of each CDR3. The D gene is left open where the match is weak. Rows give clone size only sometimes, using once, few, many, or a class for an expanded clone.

CDR3nt: TGTGCCAGCAGGCCCAACAGGGGCGGCGGTCACACTGAAGCTTTCTTT; CDR3aa: CASRPNRGGGHTEAFF; len: 16; d_gene: TRBD1; abundance: -; v_gene: TRBV7-2; j_gene: TRBJ1-1
CDR3nt: TGCGCCAGCAGCCAAGGGGCAGGGGACTATAATTCACCCCTCCACTTT; CDR3aa: CASSQGAGDYNSPLHF; len: 16; d_gene: -; abundance: -; v_gene: TRBV4-1; j_gene: TRBJ1-6
CDR3nt: TGTGCCAGCAGCTTAGCGGGACAGGGGAATTCCGGGGAGCTGTTTTTT; CDR3aa: CASSLAGQGNSGELFF; len: 16; d_gene: TRBD1; abundance: -; v_gene: TRBV11-2; j_gene: TRBJ2-2
CDR3nt: TGCGCCAGCAGCAACCGGGACTCCAACCAAGAGACCCAGTACTTC; CDR3aa: CASSNRDSNQETQYF; len: 15; d_gene: -; abundance: many; v_gene: TRBV5-1; j_gene: TRBJ2-5
CDR3nt: TGTGCCACCAGCAGAGAACAGGGGGCTTCCTACGAGCAGTACTTC; CDR3aa: CATSREQGASYEQYF; len: 15; d_gene: TRBD1; abundance: once; v_gene: TRBV15; j_gene: TRBJ2-7
CDR3nt: TGTGCCAGCTCACTAGGGACAGGGAACTATGGCTACACCTTC; CDR3aa: CASSLGTGNYGYTF; len: 14; d_gene: TRBD1; abundance: -; v_gene: TRBV18; j_gene: TRBJ1-2
CDR3nt: TGTGCCAGCAGCTTAGACCAGCTTGGGGGGGCTGGCTACACCTTC; CDR3aa: CASSLDQLGGAGYTF; len: 15; d_gene: -; abundance: -; v_gene: TRBV11-2; j_gene: TRBJ1-2
CDR3nt: TGTGCCAGCAGGCGGACAGGGATATTCGGTGAGCAGTTCTTC; CDR3aa: CASRRTGIFGEQFF; len: 14; d_gene: TRBD1; abundance: -; v_gene: TRBV7-9; j_gene: TRBJ2-1
CDR3nt: TGTGCCAGCAGAGGACTAGCGGGGGGGCCTCAAGAGACCCAGTACTTC; CDR3aa: CASRGLAGGPQETQYF; len: 16; d_gene: TRBD2; abundance: -; v_gene: TRBV27; j_gene: TRBJ2-5
CDR3nt: TGTGCCAGCAGTACTACCAGTGAGGGTGTGAAAGCTTTCTTT; CDR3aa: CASSTTSEGVKAFF; len: 14; d_gene: -; abundance: -; v_gene: TRBV2; j_gene: TRBJ1-1
CDR3nt: TGTGCCAGCAGCTTCGACGGGGGGCCGGAGACCCAGTACTTC; CDR3aa: CASSFDGGPETQYF; len: 14; d_gene: -; abundance: -; v_gene: TRBV5-4; j_gene: TRBJ2-5
CDR3nt: TGTGCCATCAGTGAGTCTAAGGGGGCGGTAGGCGAGCAGTACTTC; CDR3aa: CAISESKGAVGEQYF; len: 15; d_gene: TRBD1; abundance: -; v_gene: TRBV10-3; j_gene: TRBJ2-7
CDR3nt: TGCGCCAGCAGCACGGACGTTAGCGGGGCCTCTGGGGCCAACGTCCTGACTTTC; CDR3aa: CASSTDVSGASGANVLTF; len: 18; d_gene: TRBD2; abundance: -; v_gene: TRBV5-1; j_gene: TRBJ2-6
CDR3nt: TGTGCCAGCAGCTTGAGCCAGCGGGAGACCCAGTACTTC; CDR3aa: CASSLSQRETQYF; len: 13; d_gene: -; abundance: -; v_gene: TRBV7-3; j_gene: TRBJ2-5
CDR3nt: TGTGCCAGCAGCCTACTACGACCGGGACAGGGTAACTATGGCTACACCTTC; CDR3aa: CASSLLRPGQGNYGYTF; len: 17; d_gene: TRBD1; abundance: -; v_gene: TRBV7-2; j_gene: TRBJ1-2
CDR3nt: TGTGCCAGCTCATCGGGACAGGGGGCCTCTTCCAGCTATGGCTACACCTTC; CDR3aa: CASSSGQGASSSYGYTF; len: 17; d_gene: TRBD1; abundance: -; v_gene: TRBV18; j_gene: TRBJ1-2
CDR3nt: TGCGCCAGCAGTCCGTCCAGGGCGCCTGCAACTAATGAAAAACTGTTTTTT; CDR3aa: CASSPSRAPATNEKLFF; len: 17; d_gene: -; abundance: -; v_gene: TRBV4-3; j_gene: TRBJ1-4
CDR3nt: TGCGCCAGCAGCCTGGGGGAGCCGGCGGGGAGTAGCTACACCTTC; CDR3aa: CASSLGEPAGSSYTF; len: 15; d_gene: -; abundance: -; v_gene: TRBV5-1; j_gene: TRBJ1-2
CDR3nt: TGCGCCAGCAGCGGTGCTGGGATATCGGGGGATGAAAAACTGTTTTTT; CDR3aa: CASSGAGISGDEKLFF; len: 16; d_gene: -; abundance: -; v_gene: TRBV5-1; j_gene: TRBJ1-4
CDR3nt: TGCGCCAGCAGCCGAGGGACAGGGAGGGGTACTGAAGCTTTCTTT; CDR3aa: CASSRGTGRGTEAFF; len: 15; d_gene: TRBD1; abundance: few; v_gene: TRBV5-1; j_gene: TRBJ1-1
CDR3nt: TGCGCCAGCAGCTGGGGGACAGGGAGCGGGGAGCTGTTTTTT; CDR3aa: CASSWGTGSGELFF; len: 14; d_gene: TRBD1; abundance: -; v_gene: TRBV5-1; j_gene: TRBJ2-2
CDR3nt: TGTGCCAGCAGCTTGGGACAGGGTTGGCAGCCCCAGCATTTT; CDR3aa: CASSLGQGWQPQHF; len: 14; d_gene: TRBD1; abundance: -; v_gene: TRBV5-6; j_gene: TRBJ1-5
CDR3nt: TGTGCCAGCAGTACCCTGGGGACAGGGTACTACGAGCAGTACTTC; CDR3aa: CASSTLGTGYYEQYF; len: 15; d_gene: TRBD1; abundance: -; v_gene: TRBV6-5; j_gene: TRBJ2-7
CDR3nt: TGTGCCAGCAGTTTTCGACAGGGAAGCTCCTACGAGCAGTACTTC; CDR3aa: CASSFRQGSSYEQYF; len: 15; d_gene: TRBD1; abundance: few; v_gene: TRBV7-2; j_gene: TRBJ2-7
CDR3nt: TGTGCCAGCAGCCAAGGGGAAAGGGGAGGAAATACTGAAGCTTTCTTT; CDR3aa: CASSQGERGGNTEAFF; len: 16; d_gene: -; abundance: -; v_gene: TRBV3-1/TRBV3-2; j_gene: TRBJ1-1
CDR3nt: TGTGCCAGCAGATTTCTCCGGGGGGCAGCCTACGAGCAGTACTTC; CDR3aa: CASRFLRGAAYEQYF; len: 15; d_gene: -; abundance: -; v_gene: TRBV6-5; j_gene: TRBJ2-7
CDR3nt: TGCGCCAGCAGCCCCGGGGGCCAAGAGACCCAGTACTTC; CDR3aa: CASSPGGQETQYF; len: 13; d_gene: -; abundance: -; v_gene: TRBV5-1; j_gene: TRBJ2-5
CDR3nt: TGTGCCAGTAGTATAGATCTATTCGGGGGGCAGCCCCAGCATTTT; CDR3aa: CASSIDLFGGQPQHF; len: 15; d_gene: -; abundance: -; v_gene: TRBV19; j_gene: TRBJ1-5
CDR3nt: TGTGCCAGCAGCCCGGGGACTAGCGGGGGAACTGCCTACGAGCAGTACTTC; CDR3aa: CASSPGTSGGTAYEQYF; len: 17; d_gene: TRBD2; abundance: -; v_gene: TRBV5-8; j_gene: TRBJ2-7
CDR3nt: TGTGCCAGCAGCTTTACAGGGGTCCACACCGGGGAGCTGTTTTTT; CDR3aa: CASSFTGVHTGELFF; len: 15; d_gene: TRBD1; abundance: -; v_gene: TRBV7-9; j_gene: TRBJ2-2
CDR3nt: TGTGCCAGCAGTGAATATAGGAGGCTAGCGGGGGGTTATGAGCAGTTCTTC; CDR3aa: CASSEYRRLAGGYEQFF; len: 17; d_gene: TRBD2; abundance: -; v_gene: TRBV25-1; j_gene: TRBJ2-1
CDR3nt: TGTGCCAGCGCGGACAGGTTAAATCAGCCCCAGCATTTT; CDR3aa: CASADRLNQPQHF; len: 13; d_gene: -; abundance: -; v_gene: TRBV21-1; j_gene: TRBJ1-5
CDR3nt: TGTGCCAGCAGCTTAAGCGGGGAACTTCGGAAACTGTTTTTT; CDR3aa: CASSLSGELRKLFF; len: 14; d_gene: -; abundance: -; v_gene: TRBV13; j_gene: TRBJ1-4
CDR3nt: TGTGCCAGCAGTCGGGACAGAAATCAGCCCCAGCATTTT; CDR3aa: CASSRDRNQPQHF; len: 13; d_gene: TRBD1; abundance: -; v_gene: TRBV5-8; j_gene: TRBJ1-5
CDR3nt: TGTGCCAGCAGCTTACTGGAGGGCACTGAAGCTTTCTTT; CDR3aa: CASSLLEGTEAFF; len: 13; d_gene: -; abundance: -; v_gene: TRBV7-8; j_gene: TRBJ1-1
CDR3nt: TGTGCCAGCAGCTCCCAGGTCGGGGGGGCCGCATCCGATACGCAGTATTTT; CDR3aa: CASSSQVGGAASDTQYF; len: 17; d_gene: TRBD2; abundance: -; v_gene: TRBV7-2; j_gene: TRBJ2-3
CDR3nt: TGTGCCAGCAGCTTTCCGAATTCACCCCTCCACTTT; CDR3aa: CASSFPNSPLHF; len: 12; d_gene: -; abundance: -; v_gene: TRBV7-3; j_gene: TRBJ1-6
CDR3nt: TGCGCCAGCAGCCAAGCCCGGACAGATACGCAGTATTTT; CDR3aa: CASSQARTDTQYF; len: 13; d_gene: -; abundance: -; v_gene: TRBV4-3; j_gene: TRBJ2-3
CDR3nt: TGTGCCAGCAGCCCCCTGGGAGCGGGGGTTCCGGGTGAGCAGTTCTTC; CDR3aa: CASSPLGAGVPGEQFF; len: 16; d_gene: TRBD2; abundance: -; v_gene: TRBV7-7; j_gene: TRBJ2-1
CDR3nt: TGTGCCAGCACCACAGGGGGGACAGGGGGCTACACCATATATTTT; CDR3aa: CASTTGGTGGYTIYF; len: 15; d_gene: TRBD1; abundance: -; v_gene: TRBV28; j_gene: TRBJ1-3
CDR3nt: TGTGCCTGGAGTCGAAGGCTAGCGGGGGGCGATCGCATTTACAATGAGCAGTTCTTC; CDR3aa: CAWSRRLAGGDRIYNEQFF; len: 19; d_gene: TRBD2; abundance: -; v_gene: TRBV30; j_gene: TRBJ2-1
CDR3nt: TGTGCCAGCAGTGGACTAGATTCCTACGAGCAGTACTTC; CDR3aa: CASSGLDSYEQYF; len: 13; d_gene: -; abundance: -; v_gene: TRBV2; j_gene: TRBJ2-7
CDR3nt: TGTGCCAGCAGCATTGGGGCAGCCACAGATACGCAGTATTTT; CDR3aa: CASSIGAATDTQYF; len: 14; d_gene: -; abundance: few; v_gene: TRBV7-9; j_gene: TRBJ2-3
CDR3nt: TGCGCCAGCAGCTCCCAGGGGACAGATGGAAACACCATATATTTT; CDR3aa: CASSSQGTDGNTIYF; len: 15; d_gene: TRBD1; abundance: -; v_gene: TRBV5-1; j_gene: TRBJ1-3
CDR3nt: TGTGCCTGGCAACCCGCGGCGGGAAACACCATATATTTT; CDR3aa: CAWQPAAGNTIYF; len: 13; d_gene: -; abundance: -; v_gene: TRBV30; j_gene: TRBJ1-3
CDR3nt: TGTGCCAGCAGCTCCCAGGGTGGCACTGAAGCTTTCTTT; CDR3aa: CASSSQGGTEAFF; len: 13; d_gene: -; abundance: -; v_gene: TRBV7-3; j_gene: TRBJ1-1
CDR3nt: TGCGCCAGCAGCCTGAGGAGACTAGCGGGGGTCACCGGGGAGCTGTTTTTT; CDR3aa: CASSLRRLAGVTGELFF; len: 17; d_gene: TRBD2; abundance: once; v_gene: TRBV4-1; j_gene: TRBJ2-2
CDR3nt: TGCGCCAGCAGCTTGGATCTATACCAAGAGACCCAGTACTTC; CDR3aa: CASSLDLYQETQYF; len: 14; d_gene: -; abundance: -; v_gene: TRBV5-1; j_gene: TRBJ2-5